What follows is one T cell receptor beta chain and its context. The CDR3 consists of 15 residues. Germline CDR1 SGHDT, CDR2 YYEEEE. Trimming shortened V by 4 bases and J by 0 bases, and 13 bases separated the two germline ends. The record originates from a study of shared clonotypes between healthy human individuals. CD8 memory was a combination that joined CD45RO+ cells with CCR7-negative CD45RA+ TemRA cells. Data came from immunoSEQ multiplex PCR; TCRdb stores just in-frame clones and leaves some out. This table has approximately 710,000 clones, 90% appearing once. The chain joins TRBV5-6 to TRBJ1-1; possible D gene TRBD1, 6 bases. The sequence derives from a man between 18 and 29 years old in good health. Some clones in this sample may be carry-over from other donors' samples. The source material was memory CD8+ T cells from PBMCs. This sample's subset: CD45RO+ cells pooled with CCR7-negative TemRA cells. The CDR3 DNA reads TGTGCCAGCAGCCCCTACAGGGTTATGAACACTGAAGCTTTCTTT. It yields the protein CASSPYRVMNTEAFF. Supplemented by reference TRBV5-6 and TRBJ1-1, the full variable domain reads DAGVTQSPTHLIKTRGQQVTLRCSPKSGHDTVSWYQQALGQGPQFIFQYYEEEERQRGNFPDRFSGHQFPNYSSELNVNALLLGDSALYLCASSPYRVMNTEAFFGQGTRLTVV.